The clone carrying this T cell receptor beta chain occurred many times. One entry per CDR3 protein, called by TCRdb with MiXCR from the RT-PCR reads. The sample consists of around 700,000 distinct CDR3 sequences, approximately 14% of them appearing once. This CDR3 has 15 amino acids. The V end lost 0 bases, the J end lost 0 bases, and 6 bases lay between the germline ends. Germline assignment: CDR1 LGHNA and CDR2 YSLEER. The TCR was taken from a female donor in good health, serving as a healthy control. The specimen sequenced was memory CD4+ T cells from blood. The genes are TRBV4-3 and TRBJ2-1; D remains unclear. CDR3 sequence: CASSQEGRSYNEQFF. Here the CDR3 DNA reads TGCGCCAGCAGCCAAGAAGGGCGCTCCTACAATGAGCAGTTCTTC.